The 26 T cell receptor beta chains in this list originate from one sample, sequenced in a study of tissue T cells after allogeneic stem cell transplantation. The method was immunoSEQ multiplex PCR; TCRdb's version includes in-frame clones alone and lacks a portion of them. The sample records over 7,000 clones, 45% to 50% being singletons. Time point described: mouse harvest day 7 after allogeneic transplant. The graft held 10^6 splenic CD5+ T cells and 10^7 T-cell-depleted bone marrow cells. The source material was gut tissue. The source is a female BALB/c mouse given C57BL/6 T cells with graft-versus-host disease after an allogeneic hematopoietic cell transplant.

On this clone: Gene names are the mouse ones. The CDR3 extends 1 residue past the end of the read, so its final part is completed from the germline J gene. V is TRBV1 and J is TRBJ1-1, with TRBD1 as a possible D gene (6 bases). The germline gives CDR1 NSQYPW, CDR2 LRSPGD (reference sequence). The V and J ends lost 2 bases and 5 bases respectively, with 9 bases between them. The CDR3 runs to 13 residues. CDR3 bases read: TGCACCTGCAGTGCAAGCAGGGGAACAGAAGTCTTC. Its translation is CTCSASRGTEVF. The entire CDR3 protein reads CTCSASRGTEVFF.

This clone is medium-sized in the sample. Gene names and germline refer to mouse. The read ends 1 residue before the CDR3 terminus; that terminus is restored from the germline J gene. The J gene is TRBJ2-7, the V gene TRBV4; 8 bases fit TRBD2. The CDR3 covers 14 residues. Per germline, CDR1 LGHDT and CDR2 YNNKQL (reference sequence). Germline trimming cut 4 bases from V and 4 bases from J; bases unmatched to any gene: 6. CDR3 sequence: CASSLTGASYEQYF. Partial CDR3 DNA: TGTGCCAGCAGCTTGACTGGGGCCAGTTATGAACAGTAC.

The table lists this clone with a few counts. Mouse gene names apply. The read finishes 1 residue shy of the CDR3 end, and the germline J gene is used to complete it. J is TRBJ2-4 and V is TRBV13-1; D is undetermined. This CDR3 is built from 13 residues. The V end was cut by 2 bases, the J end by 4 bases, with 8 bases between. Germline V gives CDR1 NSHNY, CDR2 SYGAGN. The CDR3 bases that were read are TGTGCCAGCAGTGACGATGCAGAAAACACCTTGTAC. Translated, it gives CASSDDAENTLY. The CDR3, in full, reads CASSDDAENTLYF.

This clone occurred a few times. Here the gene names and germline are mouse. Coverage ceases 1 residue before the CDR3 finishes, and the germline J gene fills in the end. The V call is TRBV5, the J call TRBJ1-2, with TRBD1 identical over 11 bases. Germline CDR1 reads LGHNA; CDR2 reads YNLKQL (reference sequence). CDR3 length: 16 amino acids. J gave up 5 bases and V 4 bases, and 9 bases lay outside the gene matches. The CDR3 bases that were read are TGTGCCAGCAGCCCCCGGACAGGGGGCGCGAGGTCCGACTACACC. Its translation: CASSPRTGGARSDYT. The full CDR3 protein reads CASSPRTGGARSDYTF.

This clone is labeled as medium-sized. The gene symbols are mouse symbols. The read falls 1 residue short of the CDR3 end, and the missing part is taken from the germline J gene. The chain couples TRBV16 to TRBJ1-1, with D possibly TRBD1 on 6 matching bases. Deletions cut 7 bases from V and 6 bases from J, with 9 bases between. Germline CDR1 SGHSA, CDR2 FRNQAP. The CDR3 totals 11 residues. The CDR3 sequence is CASTGTPEVFF. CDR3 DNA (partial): TGTGCAAGCACCGGGACACCAGAAGTCTTC. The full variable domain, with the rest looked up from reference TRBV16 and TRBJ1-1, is NAGVIQTPRHKVTGKGQEATLWCEPISGHSAVFWYRQTIVQGLEFLTYFRNQAPIDDSGMPKERFSAQMPNQSHSTLKIQSTQPQDSAVYLCASTGTPEVFFGKGTRLTVV.

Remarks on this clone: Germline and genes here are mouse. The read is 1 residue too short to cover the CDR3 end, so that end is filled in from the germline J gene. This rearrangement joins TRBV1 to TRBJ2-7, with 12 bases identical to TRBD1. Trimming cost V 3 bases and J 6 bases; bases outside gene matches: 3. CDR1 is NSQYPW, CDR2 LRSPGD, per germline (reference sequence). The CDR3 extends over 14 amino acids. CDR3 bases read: TGCACCTGCAGTGCGAGGGACAGGGGGCTTGAACAGTAC. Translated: CTCSARDRGLEQY. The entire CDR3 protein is CTCSARDRGLEQYF.

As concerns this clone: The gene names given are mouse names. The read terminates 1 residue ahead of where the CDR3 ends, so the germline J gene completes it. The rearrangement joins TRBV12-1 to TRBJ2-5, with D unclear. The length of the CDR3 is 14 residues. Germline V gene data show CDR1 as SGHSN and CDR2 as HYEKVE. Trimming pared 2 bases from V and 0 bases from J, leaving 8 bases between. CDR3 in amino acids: CASSPHINQDTQYF. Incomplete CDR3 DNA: TGTGCCAGCTCTCCCCACATTAACCAAGACACCCAGTAC.

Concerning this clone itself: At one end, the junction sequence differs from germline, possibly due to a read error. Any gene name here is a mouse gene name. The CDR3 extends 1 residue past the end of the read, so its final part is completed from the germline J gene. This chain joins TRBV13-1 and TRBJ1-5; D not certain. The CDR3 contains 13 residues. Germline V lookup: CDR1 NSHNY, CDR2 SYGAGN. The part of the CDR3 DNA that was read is TGTGCCGGCAGTGGAGAGAACAACCAGGCTCCGCTT. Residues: CAGSGENNQAPL. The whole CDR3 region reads CAGSGENNQAPLF.

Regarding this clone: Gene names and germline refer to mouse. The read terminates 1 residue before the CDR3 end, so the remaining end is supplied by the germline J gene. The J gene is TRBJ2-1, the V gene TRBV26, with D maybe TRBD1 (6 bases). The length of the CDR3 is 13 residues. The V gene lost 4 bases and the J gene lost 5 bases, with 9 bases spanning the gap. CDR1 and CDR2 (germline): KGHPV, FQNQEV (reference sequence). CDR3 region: CASSHRTDAEQFF. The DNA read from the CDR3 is TGTGCCAGCAGTCACAGGACAGATGCTGAGCAGTTC.

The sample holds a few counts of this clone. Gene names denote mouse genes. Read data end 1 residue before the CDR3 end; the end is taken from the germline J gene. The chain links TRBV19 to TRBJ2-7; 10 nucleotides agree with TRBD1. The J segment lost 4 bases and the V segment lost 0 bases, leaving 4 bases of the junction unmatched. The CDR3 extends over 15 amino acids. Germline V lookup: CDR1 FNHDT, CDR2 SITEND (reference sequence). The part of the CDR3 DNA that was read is TGTGCCAGCAGTATAGGGAGGACAGGGGGTTATGAACAGTAC. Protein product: CASSIGRTGGYEQY. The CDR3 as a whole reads CASSIGRTGGYEQYF.

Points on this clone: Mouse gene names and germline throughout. CDR3 region: CASSLWGGKNTLYF. The sequenced CDR3 bases are TGTGCCAGCAGCTTGTGGGGGGGAAAAAACACCTTGTAC. V and J are TRBV3 and TRBJ2-4; 8 bases match TRBD2. The read stops 1 residue short of the end of the CDR3; the missing end is completed from the germline J gene. The CDR3 is 14 residues long. From germline, CDR1 is SNHLY and CDR2 FYNGKV (reference sequence). The junction had 3 bases not matched to a gene; V was cut back by 3 bases and J by 4 bases. The whole variable domain, filled in from reference TRBV3 and TRBJ2-4, reads GPKVLQIPSHQIIDMGQMVTLNCDPVSNHLYFYWYKQILGQQMEFLVNFYNGKVMEKSKLFKDQFSVERPDGSYFTLKIQPTALEDSAVYFCASSLWGGKNTLYFGAGTRLSVL.

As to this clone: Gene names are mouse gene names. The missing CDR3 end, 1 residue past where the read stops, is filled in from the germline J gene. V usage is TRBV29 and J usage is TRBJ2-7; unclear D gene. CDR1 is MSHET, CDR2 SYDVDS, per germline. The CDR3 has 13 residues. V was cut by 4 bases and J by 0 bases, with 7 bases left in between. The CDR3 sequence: CASSSGSSYEQYF. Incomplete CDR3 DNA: TGTGCTAGCAGTTCCGGAAGCTCCTATGAACAGTAC.

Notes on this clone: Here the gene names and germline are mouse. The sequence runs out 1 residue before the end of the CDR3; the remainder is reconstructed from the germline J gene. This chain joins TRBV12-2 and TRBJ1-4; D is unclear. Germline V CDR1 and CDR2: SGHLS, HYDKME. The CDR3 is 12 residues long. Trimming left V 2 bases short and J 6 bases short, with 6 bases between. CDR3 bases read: TGTGCCAGCTCTCCCTCCGACGAAAGATTATTT. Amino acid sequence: CASSPSDERLF. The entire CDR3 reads CASSPSDERLFF.

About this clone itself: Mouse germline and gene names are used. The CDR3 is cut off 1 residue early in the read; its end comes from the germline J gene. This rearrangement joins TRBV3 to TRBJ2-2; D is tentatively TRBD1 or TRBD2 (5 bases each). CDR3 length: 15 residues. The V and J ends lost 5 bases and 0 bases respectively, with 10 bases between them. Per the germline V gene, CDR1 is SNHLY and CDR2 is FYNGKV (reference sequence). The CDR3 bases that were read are TGTGCCAGCAGCCCCGCGGGGGCAAACACCGGGCAGCTCTAC. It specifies CASSPAGANTGQLY. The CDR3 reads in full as CASSPAGANTGQLYF.

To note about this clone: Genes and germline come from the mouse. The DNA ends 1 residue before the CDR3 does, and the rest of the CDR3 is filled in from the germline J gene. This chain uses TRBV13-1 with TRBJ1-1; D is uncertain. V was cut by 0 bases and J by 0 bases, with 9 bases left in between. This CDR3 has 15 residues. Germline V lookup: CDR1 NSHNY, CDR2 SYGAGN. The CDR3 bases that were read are TGTGCCAGCAGTGATGCACAGCTTGCAAACACAGAAGTCTTC. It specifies CASSDAQLANTEVF. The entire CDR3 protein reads CASSDAQLANTEVFF.

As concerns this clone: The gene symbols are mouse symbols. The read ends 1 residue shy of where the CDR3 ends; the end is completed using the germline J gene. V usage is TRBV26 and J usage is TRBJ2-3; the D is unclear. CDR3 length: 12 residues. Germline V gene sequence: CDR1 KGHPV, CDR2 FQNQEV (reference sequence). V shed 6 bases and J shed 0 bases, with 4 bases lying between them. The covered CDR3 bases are TGTGCCAGCAGCGGGAGTGCAGAAACGCTGTAT. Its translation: CASSGSAETLY. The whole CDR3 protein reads CASSGSAETLYF.

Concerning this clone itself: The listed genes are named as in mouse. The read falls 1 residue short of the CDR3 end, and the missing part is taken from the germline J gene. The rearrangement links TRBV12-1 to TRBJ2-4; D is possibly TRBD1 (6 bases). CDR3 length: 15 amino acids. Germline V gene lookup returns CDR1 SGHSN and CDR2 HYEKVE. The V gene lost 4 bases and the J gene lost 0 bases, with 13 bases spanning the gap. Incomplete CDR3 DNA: TGTGCCAGCTCCCGGACAGAACCTAGTCAAAACACCTTGTAC. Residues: CASSRTEPSQNTLY. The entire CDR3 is CASSRTEPSQNTLYF.

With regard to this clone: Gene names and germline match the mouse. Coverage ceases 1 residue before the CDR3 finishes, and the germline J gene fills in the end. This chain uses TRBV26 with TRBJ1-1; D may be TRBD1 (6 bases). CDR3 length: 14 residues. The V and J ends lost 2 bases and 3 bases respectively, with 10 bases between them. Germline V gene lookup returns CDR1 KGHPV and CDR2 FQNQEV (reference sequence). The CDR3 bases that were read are TGTGCCAGCAGTCTGACAGGGTTCGACACAGAAGTCTTC. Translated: CASSLTGFDTEVF. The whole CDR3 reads CASSLTGFDTEVFF. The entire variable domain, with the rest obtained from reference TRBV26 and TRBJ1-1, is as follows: NSKVIQTPRYLVKGQGQKAKMRCIPEKGHPVVFWYQQNKNNEFKFLINFQNQEVLQQIDMTEKRFSAECPSNSPCSLEIQSSEAGDSALYLCASSLTGFDTEVFFGKGTRLTVV.

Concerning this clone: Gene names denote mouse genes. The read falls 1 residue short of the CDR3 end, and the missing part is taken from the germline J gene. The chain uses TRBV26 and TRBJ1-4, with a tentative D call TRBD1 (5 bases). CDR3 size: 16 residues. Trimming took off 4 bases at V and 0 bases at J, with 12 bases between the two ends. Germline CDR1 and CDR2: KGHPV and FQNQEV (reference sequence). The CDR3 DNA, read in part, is TGTGCCAGCAGTCGGGACGGAAGAATTTCCAACGAAAGATTATTT. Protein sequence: CASSRDGRISNERLF. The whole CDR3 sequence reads CASSRDGRISNERLFF.

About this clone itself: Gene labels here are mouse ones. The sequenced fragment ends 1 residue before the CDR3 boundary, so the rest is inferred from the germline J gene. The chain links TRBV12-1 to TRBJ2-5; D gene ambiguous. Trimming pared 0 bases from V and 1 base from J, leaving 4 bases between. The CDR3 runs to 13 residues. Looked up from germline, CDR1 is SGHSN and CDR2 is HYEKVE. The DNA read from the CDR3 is TGTGCCAGCTCTCTCACACACCAAGACACCCAGTAC. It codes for CASSLTHQDTQY. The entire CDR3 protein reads CASSLTHQDTQYF.

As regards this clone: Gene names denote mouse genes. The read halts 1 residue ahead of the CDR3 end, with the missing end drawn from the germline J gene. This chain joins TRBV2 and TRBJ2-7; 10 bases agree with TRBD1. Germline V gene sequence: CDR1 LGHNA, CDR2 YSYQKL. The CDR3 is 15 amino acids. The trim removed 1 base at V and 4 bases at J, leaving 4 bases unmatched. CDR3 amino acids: CASSQVMDRGYEQYF. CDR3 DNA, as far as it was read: TGTGCCAGCAGCCAAGTGATGGACAGGGGGTATGAACAGTAC.

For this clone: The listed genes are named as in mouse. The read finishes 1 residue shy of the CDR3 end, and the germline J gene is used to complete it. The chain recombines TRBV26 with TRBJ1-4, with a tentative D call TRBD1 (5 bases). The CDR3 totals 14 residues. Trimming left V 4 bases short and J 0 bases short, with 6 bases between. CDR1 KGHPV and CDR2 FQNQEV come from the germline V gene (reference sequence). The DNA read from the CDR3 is TGTGCCAGCAGTCGGACAATTTCCAACGAAAGATTATTT. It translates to CASSRTISNERLF. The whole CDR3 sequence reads CASSRTISNERLFF.

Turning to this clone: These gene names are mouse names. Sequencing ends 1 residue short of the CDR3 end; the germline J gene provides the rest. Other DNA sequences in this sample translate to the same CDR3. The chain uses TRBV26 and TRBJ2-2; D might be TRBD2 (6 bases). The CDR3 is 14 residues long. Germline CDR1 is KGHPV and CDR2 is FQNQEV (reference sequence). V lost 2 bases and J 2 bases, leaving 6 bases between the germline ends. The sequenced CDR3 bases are TGTGCCAGCAGTCTGGGGGGGAACACCGGGCAGCTCTAC. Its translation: CASSLGGNTGQLY. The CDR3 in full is CASSLGGNTGQLYF.

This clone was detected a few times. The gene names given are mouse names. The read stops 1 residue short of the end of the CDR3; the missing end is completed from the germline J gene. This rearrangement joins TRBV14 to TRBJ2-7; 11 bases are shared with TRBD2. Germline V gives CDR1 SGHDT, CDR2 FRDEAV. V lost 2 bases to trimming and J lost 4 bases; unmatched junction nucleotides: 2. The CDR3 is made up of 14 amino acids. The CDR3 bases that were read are TGTGCCAGCAGTTTTTGGGACTGGGGGTATGAACAGTAC. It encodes CASSFWDWGYEQY. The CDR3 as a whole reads CASSFWDWGYEQYF.

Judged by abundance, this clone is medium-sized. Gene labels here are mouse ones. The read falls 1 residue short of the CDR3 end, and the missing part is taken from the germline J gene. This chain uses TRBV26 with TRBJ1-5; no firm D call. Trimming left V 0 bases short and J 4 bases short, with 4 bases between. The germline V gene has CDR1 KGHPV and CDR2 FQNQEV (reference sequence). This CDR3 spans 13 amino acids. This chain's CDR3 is CASSLSQNQAPLF. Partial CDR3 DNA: TGTGCCAGCAGTCTGTCCCAGAACCAGGCTCCGCTT.

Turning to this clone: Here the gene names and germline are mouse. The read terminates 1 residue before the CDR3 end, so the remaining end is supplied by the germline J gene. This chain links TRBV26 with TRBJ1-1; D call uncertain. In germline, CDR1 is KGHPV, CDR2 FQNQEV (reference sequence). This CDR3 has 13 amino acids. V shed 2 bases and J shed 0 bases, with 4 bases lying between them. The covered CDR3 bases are TGTGCCAGCAGTCTGACAGCAAACACAGAAGTCTTC. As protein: CASSLTANTEVF. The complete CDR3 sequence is CASSLTANTEVFF.